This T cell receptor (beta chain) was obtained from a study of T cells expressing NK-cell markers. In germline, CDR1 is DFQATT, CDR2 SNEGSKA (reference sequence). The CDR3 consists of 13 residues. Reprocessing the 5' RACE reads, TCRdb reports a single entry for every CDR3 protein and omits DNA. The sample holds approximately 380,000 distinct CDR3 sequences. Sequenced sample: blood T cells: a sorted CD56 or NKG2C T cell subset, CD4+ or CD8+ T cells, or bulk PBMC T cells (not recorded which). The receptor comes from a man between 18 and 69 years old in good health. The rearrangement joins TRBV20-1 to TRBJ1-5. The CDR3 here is CSAGQNSNQPQHF.